Listed below are T cell receptor beta chains from one sample, sequenced in a study of beta chain features in type 1 diabetes. Here immunoSEQ multiplex PCR was the method, and the copy in TCRdb shows in-frame clones only, minus some. The sample records just under 150,000 clones, about 9.4% being singletons. Sequenced material: naive CD4+ T cells from blood. The receptors shown here come from a man aged 18 to 35 in good health. CDR3s include the opening cysteine and the closing phenylalanine or tryptophan. A D gene is named only where the DNA matches it firmly. The size field is filled for only some rows; it gives once, few, many or a size class.

D: TRBD2; size: .; V: TRBV5-1; J: TRBJ2-5; DNA: TGCGCCAGCAGCTTGGGTCTTCTAGCGGCGAATCCTATCCAAGAGACCCAGTACTTC; CDR3: CASSLGLLAANPIQETQYF
D: .; size: .; V: TRBV11-2; J: TRBJ2-3; DNA: TGTGCCAGCAGCTTCCCCATCACAGATACGCAGTATTTT; CDR3: CASSFPITDTQYF
D: TRBD2; size: .; V: TRBV5-1; J: TRBJ2-5; DNA: TGCGCCAGCAGCCCCACTCCGACTAGCGGATGGGAGACCCAGTACTTC; CDR3: CASSPTPTSGWETQYF
D: TRBD1; size: many; V: TRBV30; J: TRBJ1-4; DNA: TGTGCCTGGATGCAGGGGGCTGAAAAACTGTTTTTT; CDR3: CAWMQGAEKLFF
D: .; size: few; V: TRBV5-1; J: TRBJ2-1; DNA: TGCGCCAGCAGCTTGGGAGGGTATGTAAATGAGCAGTTCTTC; CDR3: CASSLGGYVNEQFF
D: TRBD1; size: few; V: TRBV27; J: TRBJ1-4; DNA: TGTGCCAGCAGCTCCCGGGACAGGGTATTTGCAACTAATGAAAAACTGTTTTTT; CDR3: CASSSRDRVFATNEKLFF
D: .; size: once; V: TRBV7-9; J: TRBJ1-2; DNA: TGTGCCAGCAGCTTAGATCCGGGATTGGTCCGTGGCTACACCTTC; CDR3: CASSLDPGLVRGYTF
D: TRBD1; size: few; V: TRBV19; J: TRBJ2-2; DNA: TGTGCCAGTAGTTCAAGACAGGGCGGCGGGGAGCTGTTTTTT; CDR3: CASSSRQGGGELFF
D: .; size: .; V: TRBV9; J: TRBJ2-7; DNA: TGTGCCAGCAGCGTGCAGGGAAGCTCCTACGAGCAGTACTTC; CDR3: CASSVQGSSYEQYF
D: TRBD1; size: .; V: TRBV2; J: TRBJ2-5; DNA: TGTGCCAGCCTTGGTAGGACAGGGGACGTGACCCAGTACTTC; CDR3: CASLGRTGDVTQYF
D: TRBD1; size: few; V: TRBV6-1; J: TRBJ2-7; DNA: TGTGCCAGCAGTAGAACAGGGGCCTACGAGCAGTACTTC; CDR3: CASSRTGAYEQYF
D: TRBD2; size: .; V: TRBV7-2; J: TRBJ2-3; DNA: TGTGCCAGCAGCTTAGGCGCGGGGGTGTACACAGATACGCAGTATTTT; CDR3: CASSLGAGVYTDTQYF
D: .; size: few; V: TRBV5-4; J: TRBJ2-1; DNA: TGCGCCAGCAGCCAAGAAGCTCCCCGTGGTGAGCAGTTCTTC; CDR3: CASSQEAPRGEQFF
D: .; size: once; V: TRBV5-1; J: TRBJ2-3; DNA: TGCGCCAGCAGCTTGAGGACAGCTAATTCAGATACGCAGTATTTT; CDR3: CASSLRTANSDTQYF
D: .; size: .; V: TRBV18; J: TRBJ1-5; DNA: TGTGCCAGCTCACCCCAGGGCAATCAGCCCCAGCATTTT; CDR3: CASSPQGNQPQHF
D: .; size: few; V: TRBV30; J: TRBJ2-7; DNA: TGTGCCTGGAGTGCAGGGTTCGCCTACGAGCAGTACTTC; CDR3: CAWSAGFAYEQYF
D: TRBD1; size: .; V: TRBV13; J: TRBJ1-3; DNA: TGTGCCAGCAGCCGGGACAGTTCAGTCTCTGGAAACACCATATATTTT; CDR3: CASSRDSSVSGNTIYF
D: .; size: .; V: TRBV7-3; J: TRBJ2-3; DNA: TGTGCCAGCAGCTTGACTGACAGCACAGATACGCAGTATTTT; CDR3: CASSLTDSTDTQYF
D: .; size: few; V: TRBV5-1; J: TRBJ2-7; DNA: TGCGCCAGCAGCTTGGTGGTCGGCTACGAGCAGTACTTC; CDR3: CASSLVVGYEQYF
D: .; size: .; V: TRBV18; J: TRBJ1-2; DNA: TGTGCCAGCTCACCACCAGGGGGAAACTATGGCTACACCTTC; CDR3: CASSPPGGNYGYTF
D: .; size: .; V: TRBV7-2; J: TRBJ1-2; DNA: TGTGCCAGCAGCTTGGGCCAAAACTATGGCTACACCTTC; CDR3: CASSLGQNYGYTF
D: TRBD2; size: few; V: TRBV27; J: TRBJ2-3; DNA: TGTGCCAGCAGCTCTCTAGCGGGGGGGCCAGATACGCAGTATTTT; CDR3: CASSSLAGGPDTQYF
D: .; size: .; V: TRBV7-2; J: TRBJ1-5; DNA: TGTGCCAGCAGCCCCCAAGGGGCCCTCAATCAGCCCCAGCATTTT; CDR3: CASSPQGALNQPQHF
D: TRBD1; size: .; V: TRBV6-5; J: TRBJ1-1; DNA: TGTGCCAGCAGTACATCCGGGACAGAGAACACTGAAGCTTTCTTT; CDR3: CASSTSGTENTEAFF
D: TRBD1; size: few; V: TRBV4-2; J: TRBJ1-5; DNA: TGTGCCAGCAGCCCAGTGGGACAGGGAAAAGTGGGTCAGCCCCAGCATTTT; CDR3: CASSPVGQGKVGQPQHF
D: TRBD2; size: .; V: TRBV10-3; J: TRBJ2-1; DNA: TGTGCCATCAGCTCCGGGACTAGCGGGACAAATGAGCAGTTCTTC; CDR3: CAISSGTSGTNEQFF
D: TRBD2; size: few; V: TRBV15; J: TRBJ2-3; DNA: TGTGCCACCAGCGTAGCGGGGGGGACTAATACGCAGTATTTT; CDR3: CATSVAGGTNTQYF
D: TRBD2; size: .; V: TRBV9; J: TRBJ2-3; DNA: TGTGCCAGCTTACGAGCGGGGGGCACAGATACGCAGTATTTT; CDR3: CASLRAGGTDTQYF
D: .; size: few; V: TRBV21-1; J: TRBJ2-7; DNA: TGTGCCAGCATCCAGCGACCTCAGTACTTC; CDR3: CASIQRPQYF
D: TRBD1; size: .; V: TRBV10-1; J: TRBJ2-2; DNA: TGCGCCAGCAGTGGAGGGACAGCTAACACCGGGGAGCTGTTTTTT; CDR3: CASSGGTANTGELFF
D: TRBD1; size: few; V: TRBV30; J: TRBJ2-7; DNA: TGTGCCTGGAACAGCGGTTGGGGAGCTCCTACGAGCAGCCTCGGGACAGGGGGCTCCTACGAGCAGTACTTC; CDR3: CAWNSGWGAPTSSLGTGGSYEQYF
D: TRBD1; size: few; V: TRBV7-8; J: TRBJ2-5; DNA: TGTGCCAGCAGCTCGGACAGGGCAGGGGAGACCCAGTACTTC; CDR3: CASSSDRAGETQYF
D: .; size: .; V: TRBV19; J: TRBJ1-3; DNA: TGTGCCAGTAGTATATCGGCCGGGACTGACCGAAACACCATATATTTT; CDR3: CASSISAGTDRNTIYF
D: TRBD1; size: few; V: TRBV6-6; J: TRBJ2-7; DNA: TGTGCCAGCAGTTCCACAGGGGGCAACGAGCAGTACTTC; CDR3: CASSSTGGNEQYF
D: .; size: once; V: TRBV7-2; J: TRBJ2-3; DNA: TGTGCCAGCGGGGCGGGGGCCACAGATACGCAGTATTTT; CDR3: CASGAGATDTQYF
D: .; size: many; V: TRBV19; J: TRBJ2-1; DNA: TGTGCCAGTACCTCGCAGGCTGACAATGAGCAGTTCTTC; CDR3: CASTSQADNEQFF
D: TRBD2; size: .; V: TRBV5-4; J: TRBJ2-1; DNA: TGTGCCAGCAGCCCGGGACTAGCGGGGGACAATGAGCAGTTCTTC; CDR3: CASSPGLAGDNEQFF
D: .; size: .; V: TRBV10-1; J: TRBJ1-2; DNA: TGCGCCAGCAGTGAGTCGCCGCTGACTGGCGGCTACACCTTC; CDR3: CASSESPLTGGYTF
D: .; size: few; V: TRBV7-2; J: TRBJ2-3; DNA: TGTGCCAGCAGCTTACCGGGTCTCACAGATACGCAGTATTTT; CDR3: CASSLPGLTDTQYF
D: .; size: many; V: TRBV4-1; J: TRBJ2-4; DNA: TGCGCCAGCAGCCAAGATCTGCAGGGGGGCATGGACATTCAGTACTTC; CDR3: CASSQDLQGGMDIQYF
D: TRBD1; size: few; V: TRBV5-6; J: TRBJ2-1; DNA: TGTGCCAGCAGCCACCTTACAGGGGTGGACTACAATGAGCAGTTCTTC; CDR3: CASSHLTGVDYNEQFF
D: .; size: .; V: TRBV6-6; J: TRBJ1-1; DNA: TGTGCCAGCAGCCTTAGCGTCACTGAAGCTTTCTTT; CDR3: CASSLSVTEAFF
D: TRBD1; size: .; V: TRBV6-1; J: TRBJ2-6; DNA: TGTGCCAGCAGGGAAATGACAGGGGAGGCTGGGGCCAACGTCCTGACTTTC; CDR3: CASREMTGEAGANVLTF
D: .; size: many; V: TRBV20-1; J: TRBJ2-1; DNA: TGCAGTGCTAGCCCTGGCGGAGAGCAGTTCTTC; CDR3: CSASPGGEQFF
D: .; size: few; V: TRBV5-4; J: TRBJ1-1; DNA: TGTGCCAGCAGCCACGACAGGACGGACATGAACACTGAAGCTTTCTTT; CDR3: CASSHDRTDMNTEAFF
D: TRBD1; size: many; V: TRBV25-1; J: TRBJ2-5; DNA: TGTGCCAGCTCTAACAGGGGGCGACTAGAGACCCAGTACTTC; CDR3: CASSNRGRLETQYF
D: TRBD2; size: few; V: TRBV7-2; J: TRBJ2-1; DNA: TGTGCCAGCAGCTGGGGCCGCGGGGGAGGTTACAATGAGCAGTTCTTC; CDR3: CASSWGRGGGYNEQFF
D: TRBD1; size: .; V: TRBV19; J: TRBJ2-7; DNA: TGTGCCAGTAGTCAGACAGGGGGCTCCTACGAGCAGTACTTC; CDR3: CASSQTGGSYEQYF
D: TRBD1; size: few; V: TRBV7-2; J: TRBJ1-2; DNA: TGTGCCAGCAGCCCCTTTCCGGGACAGGGAGCCTATGGCTACACCTTC; CDR3: CASSPFPGQGAYGYTF
D: .; size: .; V: TRBV7-9; J: TRBJ2-7; DNA: TGTGCCAGCAGCTTATGGGGAGGCCCTAACTCCTACGAGCAGTACTTC; CDR3: CASSLWGGPNSYEQYF
D: TRBD1; size: .; V: TRBV2; J: TRBJ2-2; DNA: TGTGCCAGCACGCGGACAGGGAGAACCGGGGAGCTGTTTTTT; CDR3: CASTRTGRTGELFF